These 28 T cell receptor beta chains were sequenced from one sample in a study of naive and memory T cell subsets. An equimolar mix of two oligonucleotides served as the beta constant-region primer for TRBC1 and TRBC2. TCRdb reanalysed the UMI-ligation and nested PCR reads using MiXCR and keeps one entry per CDR3 protein. Of about 21,000 distinct CDR3 sequences listed, approximately 10% are singletons. The sequenced sample consisted of central memory CD8+ T cells from blood. Receptors originate from a human donor in good health.

This chain uses TRBV5-6 with TRBJ2-3, with 8 bases fitting TRBD2. CDR3 size: 14 residues. V trimming: 2 bases; J trimming: 5 bases; junction bases outside the gene matches: 4. Germline CDR1 SGHDT, CDR2 YYEEEE. The CDR3 coding sequence is TGTGCCAGCAGCTTAGGAGCGGGAGTAGATACGCAGTATTTT. It yields the protein CASSLGAGVDTQYF.

The V and J genes are TRBV7-9 and TRBJ1-5; no definite D call. CDR3 length: 14 residues. CDR1 and CDR2 (germline): SEHNR, FQNEAQ (reference sequence). The germline V and J ends were trimmed by 5 bases and 8 bases, with 16 bases remaining between them. The CDR3 DNA reads TGTGCCAGCAGCCCTCCAGGTTTTGGGAAGCCCCAGCATTTT. Translated: CASSPPGFGKPQHF.

This clonotype was seen only a few times. This chain connects TRBV21-1 to TRBJ2-7; the table calls TRBD1, which could not be checked here. TRBV21-1 is termed a pseudogene. The CDR3 runs to 16 residues. CDR3 loop: CASSPPGQGGAYEQYF. The CDR3 DNA sequence: TGTGCCAGCAGCCCCCCAGGCCAAGGGGGCGCCTACGAGCAGTACTTC.

The chain joins TRBV20-1 to TRBJ2-1, with unresolved D. The germline V and J ends were trimmed by 2 bases and 2 bases, with 4 bases remaining between them. Germline lookup yields CDR1 DFQATT and CDR2 SNEGSKA (reference sequence). This CDR3 contains 12 residues. The DNA of the CDR3 is TGCAGTGCTAGACCCACCTACAATGAGCAGTTCTTC. Its translation is CSARPTYNEQFF.

The chain combines TRBV12-3 or TRBV12-4 with TRBJ2-1; D ambiguous. This CDR3 spans 13 amino acids. V lost 2 bases, J lost 6 bases, and 8 bases lay in between. The CDR3 coding sequence is TGTGCCAGCAGTTTATCTAAGAGCAATGAGCAGTTCTTC. Amino acid sequence: CASSLSKSNEQFF.

This clonotype was seen at least ten times. The chain carries TRBV27 and TRBJ2-1; D is tentatively TRBD1 or TRBD2 (5 bases each). The V end lost 10 bases, the J end lost 7 bases, and 14 bases lay between the germline ends. CDR3 length equals 12 residues. Germline loops: CDR1 MNHEY, CDR2 SMNVEV (reference sequence). CDR3 sequence: CATGTPMNEQFF. CDR3 DNA: TGTGCCACGGGGACCCCTATGAATGAGCAGTTCTTC.

This clonotype was recorded at least ten times. V gene TRBV15 combines with J gene TRBJ2-6, with D possibly TRBD1 on 5 matching bases. Germline loops: CDR1 LNHNV, CDR2 YYDKDF (reference sequence). The CDR3 consists of 16 residues. V lost 0 bases to trimming and J lost 0 bases, with 6 bases between them. CDR3 nucleotide sequence: TGTGCCACCAGCAGAGATCAGGGCTCTGGGGCCAACGTCCTGACTTTC. Protein sequence: CATSRDQGSGANVLTF.

A remark on this clonotype: One base away lies a much larger clone, so this may be a sequencing read error. CDR3 sequence: CASSRTEKLFF. DNA for the CDR3: TGTGCCAGCAGTAGGACAGAAAAACTGTTTTTT. This sequence joins TRBV12-3 or TRBV12-4 and TRBJ1-4; possibly TRBD1 for D (5 bases). The V end was cut by 5 bases, the J end by 8 bases, with 6 bases between. This CDR3 is built from 11 residues.

This clonotype was recorded at least ten times. V is TRBV6-2 or TRBV6-3 and J is TRBJ1-2; D not resolved. The V gene's germline CDR1 is MNHEY and CDR2 SVGEGT. This CDR3 comprises 13 residues. Between the trimmed V and J ends, which lost 0 bases and 7 bases, there was a span of 9 bases. As DNA, the CDR3 is TGTGCCAGCAGTTACTCAATGCAGAGTGGCTACACCTTC. Translated: CASSYSMQSGYTF.

J is TRBJ2-5 and V is TRBV6-5, with unresolved D. Germline CDR1 is MNHEY and CDR2 is SVGAGI. CDR3 length: 15 residues. Trimming stripped 0 bases from V and 5 bases from J, with 13 bases between. The DNA for the CDR3 is TGTGCCAGCAGTTACTCGTTTGGGCAAAAGGAGACCCAGTACTTC. Encoded protein: CASSYSFGQKETQYF.

The table lists this clonotype with many counts. This chain links TRBV5-1 with TRBJ1-1, with 12 bases fitting TRBD1. CDR3 length equals 15 residues. The germline CDR1 and CDR2 sequences are SGHRS and YFSETQ. V shed 4 bases, J shed 2 bases, and the junction held 3 bases outside the gene matches. The CDR3 DNA reads TGCGCCAGCAGCCGGGACAGGGGGCTAAACACTGAAGCTTTCTTT. Translated, it gives CASSRDRGLNTEAFF. Full variable domain (remainder filled in from reference TRBV5-1 and TRBJ1-1): KAGVTQTPRYLIKTRGQQVTLSCSPISGHRSVSWYQQTPGQGLQFLFEYFSETQRNKGNFPGRFSGRQFSNSRSEMNVSTLELGDSALYLCASSRDRGLNTEAFFGQGTRLTVV.

The DNA for the CDR3 is TGTGCCAGCAGCTCATCCCAGGAAGACGGCTCTATCCTAGGGGGTGAAGCTTTCTTT. It encodes CASSSSQEDGSILGGEAFF. The rearrangement joins TRBV7-8 to TRBJ1-1, with a tentative D call TRBD1 (6 bases). Trimming took off 4 bases at V and 7 bases at J, with 31 bases between the two ends. Germline CDR1 reads SGHVS; CDR2 reads FQNEAQ. The CDR3 is 19 amino acids. The full variable domain, with the rest looked up from reference TRBV7-8 and TRBJ1-1, is GAGVSQSPRYKVAKRGQDVALRCDPISGHVSLFWYQQALGQGPEFLTYFQNEAQLDKSGLPSDRFFAERPEGSVSTLKIQRTQQEDSAVYLCASSSSQEDGSILGGEAFFGQGTRLTVV.

The rearrangement joins TRBV19 to TRBJ2-5; 9 nucleotides line up with TRBD1. This CDR3 is built from 15 residues. Trimming removed 3 bases from V and 9 bases from J; junction bases left unmatched: 11. Looked up from germline, CDR1 is LNHDA and CDR2 is SQIVND (reference sequence). The CDR3 DNA reads TGTGCCAGTAGTATGGAGGACAGGGGAAGGTGGGCCCAGTACTTC. This sequence encodes CASSMEDRGRWAQYF.

This clonotype was counted a few times. The rearrangement joins TRBV20-1 to TRBJ2-5; D unresolved. CDR1 is DFQATT and CDR2 is SNEGSKA in the germline V gene (reference sequence). CDR3 size: 10 residues. V was cut by 6 bases and J by 5 bases, with 7 bases left in between. CDR3 nucleotide sequence: TGCAGTGCAAGTGGGGAGACCCAGTACTTC. This sequence encodes CSASGETQYF.

The gene calls are TRBV6-6 and TRBJ1-1; maybe TRBD1 (6 bases). Germline CDR1 reads MNHNY; CDR2 reads SVGAGI (reference sequence). CDR3 length: 14 residues. V was cut by 6 bases and J by 4 bases, with 15 bases left in between. CDR3: CASSPRGFPTEAFF. CDR3 coding DNA: TGTGCCAGCAGCCCCAGGGGTTTTCCCACTGAAGCTTTCTTT.

The rearrangement joins TRBV28 to TRBJ2-5; TRBD2 matches at 10 bases. Germline assignment: CDR1 MDHEN and CDR2 SYDVKM. With 2 bases clipped from V and 5 bases from J, the junction kept 11 bases outside the gene matches. This CDR3 has 17 amino acids. CDR3 region: CASSLISMGTSVETQYF. In DNA form, the CDR3 reads TGTGCCAGCAGTTTAATCTCAATGGGGACTAGCGTGGAGACCCAGTACTTC.

This clonotype is termed medium-sized. The chain links TRBV29-1 to TRBJ2-7, with a possible D match to TRBD1 (6 bases). Trimming stripped 4 bases from V and 4 bases from J, with 17 bases between. Germline CDR1 SQVTM, CDR2 ANQGSEA. CDR3 length equals 14 residues. For the CDR3, the DNA is TGCAGCGTTGTGGGTCATCAGGGGTTTTACGAGCAGTACTTC. It specifies CSVVGHQGFYEQYF.

By frequency in the sample, this clonotype is medium-sized (0.01 to 0.1%). V usage is TRBV7-6 and J usage is TRBJ2-7; D unclear. The CDR3 is made up of 13 amino acids. The V and J ends lost 2 bases and 6 bases respectively, with 11 bases between them. CDR1 and CDR2 (germline): SGHVS, FNYEAQ. In DNA, the CDR3 is TGTGCCAGCAGCTTAAATGCCTACTCCGAGCAGTACTTC. It translates to CASSLNAYSEQYF.

This clonotype was counted at least ten times. The V and J genes are TRBV6-5 and TRBJ1-5, with D unresolved. Trimming shortened V by 3 bases and J by 4 bases, and 13 bases separated the two germline ends. CDR1 MNHEY and CDR2 SVGAGI come from the germline V gene. The CDR3 is 15 amino acids. The CDR3: CASSYTRGVNQPQHF. CDR3 coding DNA: TGTGCCAGCAGTTATACCAGAGGTGTAAATCAGCCCCAGCATTTT.

This clonotype occurred many times. This chain joins TRBV5-6 and TRBJ2-7; D gene ambiguous. Germline lookup yields CDR1 SGHDT and CDR2 YYEEEE. V dropped 0 bases and J dropped 0 bases, with 7 bases sitting between them. The length of the CDR3 is 14 residues. The CDR3 DNA reads TGTGCCAGCAGCTTGGTCTTCCTCTCCTACGAGCAGTACTTC. Its protein is CASSLVFLSYEQYF.

This clonotype was counted many times. This chain uses TRBV6-1 with TRBJ2-7; possible D gene TRBD2, 5 bases. Germline lookup yields CDR1 MNHNS and CDR2 SASEGT. CDR3 size: 15 residues. Trimming took 1 base from V and 5 from J, leaving 15 bases between them. The CDR3 sequence: CASSEVNRPRDEQYF. Written as DNA, the CDR3 is TGTGCCAGCAGTGAAGTGAATAGGCCGCGGGACGAGCAGTACTTC.

The genes are TRBV5-4 and TRBJ2-5; maybe TRBD1 (5 bases). Per germline, CDR1 SGHNT and CDR2 YYREEE (reference sequence). The CDR3 spans 14 residues. Trimming stripped 0 bases from V and 1 base from J, with 7 bases between. Here the CDR3 DNA reads TGTGCCAGCAGCTTGGGCAGGGCCCAAGAGACCCAGTACTTC. Its protein product is CASSLGRAQETQYF.

CDR3 amino acids: CASSLRDGNEQFF. CDR3 coding DNA: TGTGCCAGCAGCTTGAGGGACGGTAATGAGCAGTTCTTC. The chain links TRBV5-4 to TRBJ2-1; D might be TRBD1 or TRBD2, each matching 5 bases. V was clipped by 1 base and J by 7 bases, with 9 bases between them. Germline values: CDR1 SGHNT, CDR2 YYREEE (reference sequence). This CDR3 region has 13 residues. The variable domain in full, with the rest retrieved from reference TRBV5-4 and TRBJ2-1, is ETGVTQSPTHLIKTRGQQVTLRCSSQSGHNTVSWYQQALGQGPQFIFQYYREEENGRGNFPPRFSGLQFPNYSSELNVNALELDDSALYLCASSLRDGNEQFFGPGTRLTVL.

In this sample, this clonotype turned up many times. V usage is TRBV12-3 or TRBV12-4 and J usage is TRBJ2-7, with a weak D call TRBD2 (6 bases). The CDR3 has 13 residues. V lost 5 bases, J lost 0 bases, and 8 bases lay in between. As DNA, the CDR3 is TGTGCCAGCAGTGCGGGGTTCTCCTACGAGCAGTACTTC. It yields the protein CASSAGFSYEQYF.

The J gene is TRBJ2-1, the V gene TRBV9, with 10 bases identical to TRBD2. From germline, CDR1 is SGDLS and CDR2 YYNGEE. V lost 2 bases and J lost 7; bases outside the gene matches: 3. The CDR3 spans 14 residues. CDR3: CASSVSGRSNEQFF. For the CDR3, the DNA is TGTGCCAGCAGCGTTAGCGGGAGGTCAAATGAGCAGTTCTTC.

The chain uses TRBV20-1 and TRBJ1-5; 7 bases match TRBD1. The V segment lost 3 bases and the J segment 5 bases; nucleotides outside the gene matches: 13. The CDR3 covers 16 residues. The V gene's germline CDR1 is DFQATT and CDR2 SNEGSKA (reference sequence). CDR3 coding DNA: TGCAGTGCTAGCACAGGGTTTGGAGGGGGCCATCAGCCCCAGCATTTT. Protein: CSASTGFGGGHQPQHF.

This clonotype came up many times. The chain links TRBV29-1 to TRBJ1-4; D gene uncertain. Trimming stripped 3 bases from V and 6 bases from J, with 14 bases between. This CDR3 has 14 residues. Germline lookup yields CDR1 SQVTM and CDR2 ANQGSEA. CDR3: CSVDWAAPDEKLFF. CDR3 coding DNA: TGCAGCGTTGATTGGGCCGCGCCAGATGAAAAACTGTTTTTT.

In this sample, this clonotype turned up a few times. The rearrangement joins TRBV7-9 to TRBJ2-5, with D hard to call. CDR3 size: 12 residues. V was trimmed by 5 bases and J by 0 bases, leaving 4 bases between them. From germline, CDR1 is SEHNR and CDR2 FQNEAQ (reference sequence). As DNA, the CDR3 is TGTGCCAGCAGCCAGTACCAAGAGACCCAGTACTTC. Its translation: CASSQYQETQYF. Based on the CDR3 plus reference TRBV7-9 and TRBJ2-5, the full variable domain is DTGVSQNPRHKITKRGQNVTFRCDPISEHNRLYWYRQTLGQGPEFLTYFQNEAQLEKSRLLSDRFSAERPKGSFSTLEIQRTEQGDSAMYLCASSQYQETQYFGPGTRLLVL.